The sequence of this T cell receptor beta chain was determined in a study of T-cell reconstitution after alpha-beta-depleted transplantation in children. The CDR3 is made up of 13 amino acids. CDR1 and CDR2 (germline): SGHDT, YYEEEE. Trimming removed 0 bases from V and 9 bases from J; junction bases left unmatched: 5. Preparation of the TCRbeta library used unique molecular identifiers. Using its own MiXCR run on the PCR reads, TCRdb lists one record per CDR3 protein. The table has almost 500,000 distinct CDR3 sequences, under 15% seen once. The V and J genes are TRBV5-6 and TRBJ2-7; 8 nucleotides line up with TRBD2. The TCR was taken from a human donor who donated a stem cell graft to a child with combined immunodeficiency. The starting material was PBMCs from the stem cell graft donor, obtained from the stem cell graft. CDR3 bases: TGTGCCAGCAGCTTGGCGGGAGGGCCGGGGCAGTACTTC. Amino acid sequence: CASSLAGGPGQYF. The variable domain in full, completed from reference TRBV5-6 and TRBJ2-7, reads DAGVTQSPTHLIKTRGQQVTLRCSPKSGHDTVSWYQQALGQGPQFIFQYYEEEERQRGNFPDRFSGHQFPNYSSELNVNALLLGDSALYLCASSLAGGPGQYFGPGTRLTVT.